Described below is a single TCR beta chain sequence and its context. This specimen comes from a study of CD8 T cells in Susac syndrome. TCR beta sequencing covered blood CD8+ and CD4+ T cells. TEMRA cells were enriched by FACS, and CD4+ and CD8+ T cells were negatively isolated. The RNA, roughly 0.45 to 1 ug, was put through reverse transcription using random hexamers. An immunoSEQ multiplex PCR generated amplified TCR beta CDR3 products spanning 54 Vbeta and 13 Jbeta. TCRdb reanalysed the immunoSEQ multiplex PCR reads using MiXCR and keeps one entry per CDR3 protein. The data contain some 160,000 distinct CDR3 sequences, approximately 90% of them singletons. The TCR comes from a human donor in good health. The material sequenced was CD4+ T cells from PBMCs.

The CDR3 sequence is CSARAGSDNEQFF. In nucleotides, the CDR3 is TGCAGTGCTAGAGCAGGGTCCGACAATGAGCAGTTCTTC. This sequence joins TRBV20-1 and TRBJ2-1; D may be TRBD1 (5 bases). The CDR3 runs to 13 residues. Germline CDR1 is DFQATT and CDR2 is SNEGSKA (reference sequence). V lost 1 base and J 5 bases, leaving 9 bases between the germline ends.